Listed here are 19 T cell receptor beta chains from one sample, sequenced in a study of tumor-infiltrating lymphocytes in primary liver carcinoma. TCR beta cDNA was reverse-transcribed from around 0.55 ug of total RNA. The reaction used a constant-region primer and ProtoScript II reverse transcriptase. TCR beta libraries came from three nested multiplex PCR rounds using slightly modified ARM-PCR. The study ran its first two PCR rounds for approximately 10 cycles each, using TRBV1-TRBV30 forward primers and a C-beta reverse primer. TCRdb reanalysed the multiplex PCR reads using MiXCR and keeps one entry per CDR3 protein. The table shows 310,000 or so distinct CDR3 sequences, with roughly three fifths occurring only once. The blood RNA (from unsorted whole blood) was obtained, and germline DNA was also extracted. The specimen sequenced was peripheral blood. These receptors were taken from a woman in her twenties or thirties with primary liver carcinoma and hepatitis B virus infection.

The chain links TRBV29-1 to TRBJ2-5; weak D call: TRBD2 (6 bases). Trimming cost V 7 bases and J 1 base, with 16 bases left between them. CDR3 length equals 14 residues. Looked up from germline, CDR1 is SQVTM and CDR2 is ANQGSEA. CDR3 region: CSAVSGLLQETQYF. As DNA, the CDR3 is TGCAGCGCTGTATCGGGACTTCTCCAAGAGACCCAGTACTTC.

As for this clonotype: Its ends do not fully match the called genes, so a read error is possible. This chain uses TRBV4-1 with TRBJ2-7; the match to TRBD2 covers 7 bases. The CDR3 sequence is 16 residues long. CDR1 and CDR2 from the germline V gene are MGHRA and YSYEKL. The CDR3 sequence is CTSSQGRGTLGDEQYF. DNA for the CDR3: TGCACCAGCAGCCAAGGGAGGGGTACTTTGGGGGACGAGCAGTACTTC.

This clonotype was seen a few times. This sequence joins TRBV28 and TRBJ2-1; 14 positions match TRBD2. V lost 5 bases to trimming and J lost 7 bases; unmatched junction nucleotides: 7. Germline assignment: CDR1 MDHEN and CDR2 SYDVKM. The CDR3 runs to 16 residues. The CDR3 spells CASSQARTSGRNEQFF. Written as DNA, the CDR3 is TGTGCCAGCAGTCAGGCCCGGACTAGCGGGAGGAATGAGCAGTTCTTC.

This clonotype was counted a few times. The chain is built from TRBV29-1 and TRBJ2-4; possibly TRBD2 for D (7 bases). The length of the CDR3 is 15 residues. V dropped 2 bases and J dropped 3 bases, with 14 bases sitting between them. Germline assignment: CDR1 SQVTM and CDR2 ANQGSEA. CDR3 DNA sequence: TGCAGCGTTGAACTGGGGGGGGCGGGCAAAAACATTCAGTACTTC. Encoded protein: CSVELGGAGKNIQYF. The whole variable domain, filled in from reference TRBV29-1 and TRBJ2-4, reads SAVISQKPSRDICQRGTSLTIQCQVDSQVTMMFWYRQQPGQSLTLIATANQGSEATYESGFVIDKFPISRPNLTFSTLTVSNMSPEDSSIYLCSVELGGAGKNIQYFGAGTRLSVL.

The chain joins TRBV12-3 or TRBV12-4 to TRBJ2-1; TRBD1 matches 7 bases. The CDR3 spans 17 residues. Trimming cost V 4 bases and J 6 bases; bases outside gene matches: 15. For the CDR3, the DNA is TGTGCCAGCAGTTCCCCCCCACTTCCGCGACAGGGCAATGAGCAGTTCTTC. This translates into CASSSPPLPRQGNEQFF.

This clonotype has ten or more counts. The rearrangement joins TRBV29-1 to TRBJ2-1; D is unclear. This CDR3 contains 12 residues. Trimming removed 2 bases from V and 2 bases from J, with 4 bases in between. Germline CDR1 SQVTM, CDR2 ANQGSEA. CDR3 DNA: TGCAGCGTTGAATATCCCTACAATGAGCAGTTCTTC. Protein: CSVEYPYNEQFF.

With respect to this clonotype: One end of the junction varies from germline; a read error may be responsible. V and J are TRBV11-2 and TRBJ1-2; D is ambiguous. Germline CDR1 reads SGHAT; CDR2 reads FQNNGV. This CDR3 has 12 residues. CDR3 nucleotides: TGTGCCAGTGTCGGGCCTCCACATGGCTTCACCTTC. This translates into CASVGPPHGFTF.

As regards this clonotype: This clone may be a read error of a much larger clone one base away. The CDR3 does not close with the conserved phenylalanine or tryptophan, likely indicating a read error. This sequence joins TRBV29-1 and TRBJ2-1; no firm D call. V was clipped by 4 bases and J by 6 bases, with 10 bases between them. The CDR3 loop spans 12 amino acids. Germline CDR1 SQVTM, CDR2 ANQGSEA. The CDR3: CSVAPRSNEQFL. CDR3 DNA sequence: TGCAGCGTTGCTCCCAGGTCCAATGAGCAGTTCCTC.

Of note for this clonotype: A much larger clone sits a single nucleotide away, making a read error possible. The rearrangement links TRBV29-1 to TRBJ2-1; the match to TRBD2 covers 7 bases. The CDR3 consists of 15 residues. After removal of 7 bases from V and 5 bases from J, the junction contained 14 bases not matched to a gene. Germline V gene sequence: CDR1 SQVTM, CDR2 ANQGSEA. The CDR3 is CSAGLAVVLDNEQFF. CDR3 sequence (DNA): TGCAGCGCTGGTCTAGCGGTCGTTTTGGACAATGAGCAGTTCTTC.

The chain uses TRBV4-3 and TRBJ2-1, with 7 bases lining up with TRBD2. Losses at the gene ends were 1 base for V and 2 bases for J; bases not matched to a gene: 2. This CDR3 has 15 residues. Germline CDR1 reads LGHNA; CDR2 reads YSLEER. Here the CDR3 DNA reads TGCGCCAGCAGCCAAGGGGGGACTACCTACAATGAGCAGTTCTTC. As protein: CASSQGGTTYNEQFF.

This clonotype was counted a few times. This chain connects TRBV6-1 to TRBJ2-7; D is tentatively TRBD1 or TRBD2 (5 bases each). CDR3 length equals 14 residues. V lost 2 bases and J 3 bases, leaving 11 bases between the germline ends. Looked up from germline, CDR1 is MNHNS and CDR2 is SASEGT. The CDR3 region has the DNA TGTGCCAGCAGTGAAAGAGGGGTCCGCTACGAGCAGTACTTC. This translates into CASSERGVRYEQYF.

This clonotype was recorded once. Since a much larger clone is just one base distant, this may be a read error. The V gene is TRBV7-8, the J gene TRBJ2-1; a possible D gene is TRBD1 (5 bases). The CDR3 is 12 amino acids. Germline V gene data show CDR1 as SGHVS and CDR2 as FQNEAQ. As DNA, the CDR3 is TGTGCCAGCACCGAAAGGGGAAATGAGCAGATCTTC. The encoded protein is CASTERGNEQIF. Supplemented by reference TRBV7-8 and TRBJ2-1, the full variable domain reads GAGVSQSPRYKVAKRGQDVALRCDPISGHVSLFWYQQALGQGPEFLTYFQNEAQLDKSGLPSDRFFAERPEGSVSTLKIQRTQQEDSAVYLCASTERGNEQIFGPGTRLTVL.

The J gene is TRBJ2-5, the V gene TRBV7-9, with 7 bases fitting TRBD2. The germline V gene encodes CDR1 SEHNR and CDR2 FQNEAQ (reference sequence). This CDR3 region has 16 residues. The J segment lost 3 bases and the V segment lost 5 bases, leaving 12 bases of the junction unmatched. CDR3 amino acids: CASSPSSGGRKETQYF. CDR3 DNA sequence: TGTGCCAGCAGCCCATCTTCTGGCGGGAGAAAAGAGACCCAGTACTTC.

The rearrangement joins TRBV10-3 to TRBJ1-1, with TRBD1 as a possible D gene (5 bases). The CDR3 runs 16 residues. Germline assignment: CDR1 ENHRY and CDR2 SYGVKD. V lost 6 bases and J lost 2, with 19 bases in between. The CDR3 DNA follows: TGTGCCATCAGCCCCCTCGAGTCAGGGCGAAACACTGAAGCTTTCTTT. Protein: CAISPLESGRNTEAFF.

This clonotype was seen at least ten times. The chain uses TRBV12-3 or TRBV12-4 and TRBJ2-7; tentatively, D is TRBD1 (6 bases). Trimming pared 8 bases from V and 4 bases from J, leaving 18 bases between. There are 14 residues in the CDR3. CDR3 amino acids: CASQPSGTSYEQYF. The CDR3 DNA sequence: TGTGCCAGCCAACCATCCGGGACATCGTACGAGCAGTACTTC.

This clonotype was seen a few times. Compared with germline, one end of the junction differs, possibly owing to a read error. The chain recombines TRBV29-1 with TRBJ1-2; D gene uncertain. The CDR3 contains 13 residues. Germline loops: CDR1 SQVTM, CDR2 ANQGSEA. The CDR3 nucleotides are TGCAGCGTTCCAGGACCGAGTAGCTATGGCTGCACCTTC. It yields the protein CSVPGPSSYGCTF.

This chain links TRBV28 with TRBJ1-5; D ambiguous. The CDR3 length is 13 residues. V was shortened by 8 bases and J by 0 bases, with 8 bases between the two germline ends. CDR1 is MDHEN, CDR2 SYDVKM, per germline. This chain's CDR3 is CASDGHSNQPQHF. The DNA for the CDR3 is TGTGCCAGCGACGGGCATAGCAATCAGCCCCAGCATTTT. Together with reference TRBV28 and TRBJ1-5, the CDR3 gives the full variable domain: DVKVTQSSRYLVKRTGEKVFLECVQDMDHENMFWYRQDPGLGLRLIYFSYDVKMKEKGDIPEGYSVSREKKERFSLILESASTNQTSMYLCASDGHSNQPQHFGDGTRLSIL.

As to this clonotype: Compared with germline, one end of the junction differs, possibly owing to a read error. V gene TRBV11-2 combines with J gene TRBJ2-3, with D perhaps TRBD2 (6 bases). The germline V gene has CDR1 SGHAT and CDR2 FQNNGV. The CDR3 runs 19 residues. The chain's CDR3 is CASSLGERYGVADTDAQYF. CDR3 nucleotides: TGTGCCAGCAGCTTAGGCGAGCGATACGGGGTAGCGGACACAGATGCGCAGTATTTC.

The rearrangement joins TRBV10-3 to TRBJ2-5; D gene unclear. The CDR3 loop spans 12 amino acids. Germline V gives CDR1 ENHRY, CDR2 SYGVKD. Trimming removed 4 bases from V and 3 bases from J, with 6 bases in between. This CDR3 is CAISAREETQYF. Written as DNA, the CDR3 is TGTGCCATCAGTGCCCGAGAAGAGACCCAGTACTTC.